This TCR beta chain was profiled in a study of T cells in localized non-small cell lung cancer. Germline CDR1 is SGHVS and CDR2 is FNYEAQ. Trimming left V 1 base short and J 2 bases short, with 17 bases between. The CDR3 length is 17 residues. This clone has only one observation. Libraries were prepared by immunoSEQ multiplex PCR; TCRdb keeps only in-frame clonotypes and omits some of them. Altogether about 17,000 clones are present, 65% to 85% being singletons, with the ten largest covering 34%. This sequence joins TRBV7-6 and TRBJ2-5; TRBD1 is a possible D gene (6 bases). This sequence was found in a male donor at least 60 years old with stage III lung adenocarcinoma. The material sequenced was peripheral blood, taken before any cancer treatment. CDR3 sequence reads: CASSLGGHSHSQETQYF. The DNA for the CDR3 is TGTGCCAGCAGCTTAGGGGGACATAGCCACTCTCAAGAGACCCAGTACTTC.